Below, 2 T cell receptor beta chains from the same sample are listed, as sequenced in a study of tumor-infiltrating lymphocytes in primary liver carcinoma. Production of TCR beta cDNA used around 500 ng total RNA together with a constant-region primer. Slightly modified ARM-PCR, run as three nested multiplex PCR rounds, produced the TCR beta libraries. TRBV1-TRBV30 forward primers paired with a C-beta reverse primer were used in the first two PCR rounds, which ran roughly 10 cycles each. In TCRdb, the multiplex PCR reads were re-called with MiXCR into one record per CDR3 protein. The repertoire includes 75,000 to 80,000 distinct CDR3 sequences, 69% of them detected once, and approximately 26% sits in the top ten. Between roughly 17 and 31 mg of unsorted bulk tissue served as the source from which RNA and DNA were co-extracted. Sample: tumor-adjacent normal liver tissue. The source of these receptors is a man aged 35-49 years with primary liver carcinoma and hepatitis B virus infection.

For this clonotype: At one boundary the junction diverges from the germline segment, which might be a read error. J is TRBJ2-7 and V is TRBV12-3 or TRBV12-4; 10 bases match TRBD2. This CDR3 spans 14 amino acids. The chain's CDR3 is CASSLAGENYELYF. The CDR3 DNA reads TGTGCCAGCAGTCTAGCGGGAGAGAACTATGAGCTGTACTTC.

This rearrangement joins TRBV5-1 to TRBJ2-1; D call uncertain. The CDR3 contains 14 residues. The germline V gene encodes CDR1 SGHRS and CDR2 YFSETQ. V was cut by 5 bases and J by 0 bases, with 9 bases left in between. CDR3 residues: CASSRMSSYNEQFF. DNA of the CDR3: TGCGCCAGCAGTCGGATGAGCTCCTACAATGAGCAGTTCTTC.